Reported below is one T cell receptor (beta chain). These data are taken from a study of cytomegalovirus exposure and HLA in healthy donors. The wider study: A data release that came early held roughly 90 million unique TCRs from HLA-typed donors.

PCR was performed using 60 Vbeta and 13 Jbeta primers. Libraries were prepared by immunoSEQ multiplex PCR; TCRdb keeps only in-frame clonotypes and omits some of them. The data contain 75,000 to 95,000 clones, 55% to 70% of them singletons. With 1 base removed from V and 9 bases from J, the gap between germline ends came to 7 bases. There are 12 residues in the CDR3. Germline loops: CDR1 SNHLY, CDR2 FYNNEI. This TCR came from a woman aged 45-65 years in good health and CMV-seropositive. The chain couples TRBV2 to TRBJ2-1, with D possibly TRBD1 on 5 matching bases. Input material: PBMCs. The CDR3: CASSEGQGEQFF. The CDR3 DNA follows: TGTGCCAGCAGTGAAGGGCAGGGTGAGCAGTTCTTC.